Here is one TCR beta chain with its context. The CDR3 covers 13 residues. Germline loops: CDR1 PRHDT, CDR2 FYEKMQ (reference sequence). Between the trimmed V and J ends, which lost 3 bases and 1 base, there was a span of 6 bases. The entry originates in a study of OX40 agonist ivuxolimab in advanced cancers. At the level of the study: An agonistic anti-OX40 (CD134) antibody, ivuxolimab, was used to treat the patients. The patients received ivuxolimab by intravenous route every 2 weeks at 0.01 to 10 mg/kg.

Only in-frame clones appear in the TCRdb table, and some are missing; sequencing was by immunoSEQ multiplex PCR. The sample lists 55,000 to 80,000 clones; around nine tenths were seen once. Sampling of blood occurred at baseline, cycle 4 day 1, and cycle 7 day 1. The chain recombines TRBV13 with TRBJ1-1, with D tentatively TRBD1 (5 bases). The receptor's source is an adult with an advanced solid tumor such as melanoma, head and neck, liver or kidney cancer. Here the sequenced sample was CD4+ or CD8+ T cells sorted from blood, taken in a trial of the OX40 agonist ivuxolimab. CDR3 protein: CASSFTGNTEAFF. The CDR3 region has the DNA TGTGCCAGCAGCTTTACAGGGAACACTGAAGCTTTCTTT. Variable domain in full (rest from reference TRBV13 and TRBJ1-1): AAGVIQSPRHLIKEKRETATLKCYPIPRHDTVYWYQQGPGQDPQFLISFYEKMQSDKGSIPDRFSAQQFSDYHSELNMSSLELGDSALYFCASSFTGNTEAFFGQGTRLTVV.